The 30 T cell receptor beta chains given below trace back to one sample, sequenced in a study of response to subunit inactivated influenza vaccine. Via MiXCR, TCRdb re-called the RT-PCR reads, giving one row per CDR3 protein. The sample shows roughly 550,000 distinct CDR3 sequences, around 25% of them seen only once. In addition, the sample was reused for a study of T cells expressing NK-cell markers. Per that study: Making the TCR beta cDNA relied on 5'RACE template switching with UMIs.

Here the sequenced sample was CD4+ T cells sorted from PBMCs, taken approximately 13 days after vaccination. Source of these receptors: a man aged 45-65 years who received an inactivated influenza vaccine.

The chain employs TRBV11-2 and TRBJ1-6, with TRBD1 as a possible D gene (5 bases). Germline CDR1 and CDR2: SGHAT and FQNNGV. The CDR3 sequence is 15 residues long. Trimming left V 0 bases short and J 6 bases short, with 9 bases between. The CDR3 region is CASSLDLGPNSPLHF. The CDR3 coding sequence is TGTGCCAGCAGCTTAGATCTGGGACCTAATTCACCCCTCCACTTT. The full variable domain, in which reference TRBV11-2 and TRBJ1-6 provide the parts outside the CDR3, is EAGVAQSPRYKIIEKRQSVAFWCNPISGHATLYWYQQILGQGPKLLIQFQNNGVVDDSQLPKDRFSAERLKGVDSTLKIQPAKLEDSAVYLCASSLDLGPNSPLHFGNGTRLTVT.

This chain links TRBV29-1 with TRBJ2-7, with D possibly matching TRBD1 (5 bases). The CDR3 has 12 residues. Germline V gene sequence: CDR1 SQVTM, CDR2 ANQGSEA. With 6 bases removed from V and 3 bases from J, the gap between germline ends came to 12 bases. For the CDR3, the DNA is TGCAGCGTGGGGCAGTTCTTCTACGAGCAGTACTTC. Translated: CSVGQFFYEQYF.

This clonotype has at least ten counts. The chain uses TRBV24-1 and TRBJ2-1; TRBD2 agrees at 9 bases. This CDR3 comprises 16 residues. The germline V gene encodes CDR1 KGHDR and CDR2 SFDVKD. With 4 bases clipped from V and 7 bases from J, the junction kept 10 bases outside the gene matches. This chain's CDR3 is CATSDARGGVLNEQFF. The CDR3, as DNA: TGTGCCACCAGTGACGCGCGGGGGGGCGTGTTGAATGAGCAGTTCTTC.

The chain carries TRBV10-3 and TRBJ2-3; 8 bases match TRBD2. CDR1 is ENHRY, CDR2 SYGVKD, per germline. J gave up 4 bases and V 2 bases, and 8 bases lay outside the gene matches. CDR3 length: 16 residues. In DNA, the CDR3 is TGTGCCATCAGTGAGATGAGCGGGGGAATTTCAGATACGCAGTATTTT. Protein product: CAISEMSGGISDTQYF.

The chain joins TRBV7-2 to TRBJ2-7; a possible D gene is TRBD1 (6 bases). This CDR3 is built from 19 residues. Trimming stripped 0 bases from V and 2 bases from J, with 23 bases between. Germline CDR1 SGHTA, CDR2 FQGNSA. The CDR3 DNA reads as TGTGCCAGCAGCTTAGCCCCGGGGACACGACGACAAGCCGCCTACGAGCAGTACTTC. It encodes CASSLAPGTRRQAAYEQYF.

The gene calls are TRBV20-1 and TRBJ2-1; 9 nucleotides match TRBD2. Germline V gene data show CDR1 as DFQATT and CDR2 as SNEGSKA (reference sequence). The V gene end was trimmed by 3 bases and the J gene end by 7 bases; junction bases not matched to a gene: 7. The CDR3 contains 14 residues. The CDR3 sequence: CSASSGGQGNEQFF. In DNA, the CDR3 is TGCAGTGCTAGTAGCGGGGGCCAGGGTAATGAGCAGTTCTTC.

The J gene is TRBJ1-5, the V gene TRBV11-2; D remains unclear. Germline V gene data show CDR1 as SGHAT and CDR2 as FQNNGV. V lost 0 bases and J 4 bases, leaving 7 bases between the germline ends. CDR3 length equals 14 residues. The CDR3 spells CASSLDPNNQPQHF. For the CDR3, the DNA is TGTGCCAGCAGCTTAGACCCCAATAATCAGCCCCAGCATTTT.

The chain employs TRBV20-1 and TRBJ2-7; D is undetermined. The germline V gene encodes CDR1 DFQATT and CDR2 SNEGSKA (reference sequence). The CDR3 has 15 residues. V was trimmed by 0 bases and J by 3 bases, leaving 15 bases between them. The CDR3: CSARDRPGSYYEQYF. CDR3 in DNA: TGCAGTGCTAGAGATCGACCGGGTTCCTACTACGAGCAGTACTTC.

This sequence joins TRBV18 and TRBJ2-2, with a possible D match to TRBD1 (6 bases). Germline V gene data show CDR1 as KGHSH and CDR2 as LQKENI. The CDR3 has 18 residues. V lost 2 bases, J lost 0 bases, and 16 bases lay in between. In DNA, the CDR3 is TGTGCCAGCTCACCAGGCCCGCTCGGACAGACGAACACCGGGGAGCTGTTTTTT. Translation: CASSPGPLGQTNTGELFF. Full variable domain (outside the CDR3, taken from reference TRBV18 and TRBJ2-2): NAGVMQNPRHLVRRRGQEARLRCSPMKGHSHVYWYRQLPEEGLKFMVYLQKENIIDESGMPKERFSAEFPKEGPSILRIQQVVRGDSAAYFCASSPGPLGQTNTGELFFGEGSRLTVL.

This clonotype was counted a few times. The V call is TRBV6-2 or TRBV6-3, the J call TRBJ1-1; D not certain. This CDR3 has 15 amino acids. Trimming removed 6 bases from V and 1 base from J, with 15 bases in between. CDR1 and CDR2 (germline): MNHEY, SVGEGT. The CDR3: CASSKTTKRNTEAFF. The CDR3 DNA follows: TGTGCCAGCAGCAAGACAACTAAAAGGAACACTGAAGCTTTCTTT.

This clonotype has a handful of counts. The V gene is TRBV7-9, the J gene TRBJ2-1; D is unresolved. Trimming left V 0 bases short and J 4 bases short, with 7 bases between. The CDR3 extends over 14 amino acids. CDR1 and CDR2 from the germline V gene are SEHNR and FQNEAQ (reference sequence). The CDR3 sequence is CASSLATRYNEQFF. The CDR3 DNA is TGTGCCAGCAGCTTAGCCACCCGGTACAATGAGCAGTTCTTC.

Here the CDR3 DNA reads TGCAGTGCTCCGGACAGGGCTAATGAGCAGTTCTTC. Its protein is CSAPDRANEQFF. The chain joins TRBV20-1 to TRBJ2-1; TRBD1 agrees at 8 bases. V shed 5 bases, J shed 7 bases, and the junction held 4 bases outside the gene matches. The germline CDR1 and CDR2 sequences are DFQATT and SNEGSKA (reference sequence). There are 12 residues in the CDR3.

The V call is TRBV4-1, the J call TRBJ1-1; D is unclear. CDR1 is MGHRA and CDR2 is YSYEKL in the germline V gene. The CDR3 loop spans 14 amino acids. Trimming removed 1 base at V and 1 base at J, with 7 bases between. The CDR3 region is CASSQAFKNTEAFF. The CDR3 region has the DNA TGCGCCAGCAGCCAAGCCTTCAAGAACACTGAAGCTTTCTTT.

This clonotype has just a few counts. V usage is TRBV5-6 and J usage is TRBJ1-6, with D perhaps TRBD1 (5 bases). The germline V gene has CDR1 SGHDT and CDR2 YYEEEE. The CDR3 extends over 15 amino acids. The germline V and J ends were trimmed by 4 bases and 6 bases, with 14 bases remaining between them. The CDR3 DNA is TGTGCCAGCAGCCTAGTAGGGGTGCTTAATTCACCCCTCCACTTT. Protein: CASSLVGVLNSPLHF.

This chain connects TRBV30 to TRBJ2-3; TRBD2 matches 8 bases. The germline gives CDR1 GTSNPN, CDR2 SVGIG (reference sequence). After removal of 7 bases from V and 4 bases from J, the junction contained 10 bases not matched to a gene. This CDR3 is 14 amino acids long. CDR3 DNA: TGTGCCTACGCCTCGGCGGGGGGTTCAGATACGCAGTATTTT. It translates to CAYASAGGSDTQYF.

The chain has TRBV4-2 and TRBJ1-3; 7 bases align to TRBD1. V lost 4 bases and J lost 4; bases outside the gene matches: 4. The germline V gene has CDR1 LGHNA and CDR2 YNFKEQ. CDR3 length: 14 amino acids. CDR3: CASSRGQEGNTIYF. CDR3 nucleotides: TGTGCCAGCAGCCGAGGACAGGAGGGAAACACCATATATTTT.

This clonotype has only a few counts. The rearrangement uses TRBV20-1 and TRBJ1-1, with TRBD1 as a possible D gene (6 bases). CDR3 length: 14 amino acids. CDR1 DFQATT and CDR2 SNEGSKA come from the germline V gene (reference sequence). Trimming pared 0 bases from V and 6 bases from J, leaving 14 bases between. The CDR3 nucleotides read TGCAGTGCTAGAGACCCTAACAGGGTAGCTGAAGCTTTCTTT. Translated: CSARDPNRVAEAFF.

This clonotype was seen a few times. The chain employs TRBV4-2 and TRBJ1-1; D is unresolved. CDR3 length: 15 residues. CDR1 is LGHNA, CDR2 YNFKEQ, per germline. The ends were cut back, 0 bases at V and 5 bases at J, with 13 bases in the middle. The CDR3 region is CASSQDAGSGTEAFF. The CDR3 region has the DNA TGTGCCAGCAGCCAAGATGCGGGTTCGGGGACTGAAGCTTTCTTT.

The V call is TRBV2, the J call TRBJ2-5; D not resolved. The CDR3 is 15 amino acids. Trimming pared 1 base from V and 5 bases from J, leaving 14 bases between. Germline CDR1 SNHLY, CDR2 FYNNEI. Here the CDR3 reads CASSEESALGETQYF. The CDR3 nucleotides read TGTGCCAGCAGTGAAGAGTCAGCTCTGGGGGAGACCCAGTACTTC.

This clonotype was seen only a few times. J is TRBJ2-6 and V is TRBV6-5; perhaps TRBD2 as D (5 bases). CDR1 is MNHEY, CDR2 SVGAGI, per germline. This CDR3 contains 16 residues. V shed 0 bases and J shed 4 bases, with 10 bases lying between them. CDR3 residues: CASSYSRGRGANVLTF. The DNA of the CDR3 is TGTGCCAGCAGTTACTCTCGAGGGCGAGGGGCCAACGTCCTGACTTTC.

This chain uses TRBV29-1 with TRBJ1-1, with D perhaps TRBD1 (6 bases). The CDR3 covers 13 residues. CDR1 SQVTM and CDR2 ANQGSEA come from the germline V gene. V was pared by 8 bases and J by 0 bases, with 13 bases between. CDR3 sequence: CSIKGGLNTEAFF. As DNA, the CDR3 is TGCAGCATAAAGGGGGGGCTGAACACTGAAGCTTTCTTT. Complete variable domain (other parts from reference TRBV29-1 and TRBJ1-1): SAVISQKPSRDICQRGTSLTIQCQVDSQVTMMFWYRQQPGQSLTLIATANQGSEATYESGFVIDKFPISRPNLTFSTLTVSNMSPEDSSIYLCSIKGGLNTEAFFGQGTRLTVV.

The V gene is TRBV28, the J gene TRBJ2-2; D is perhaps TRBD1 (5 bases). The CDR3 is 16 amino acids. The V gene's germline CDR1 is MDHEN and CDR2 SYDVKM. The V and J ends lost 5 bases and 6 bases respectively, with 19 bases between them. This chain's CDR3 is CASSPHIGHLSGELFF. The DNA for the CDR3 is TGTGCCAGCAGTCCACACATAGGACACCTCTCCGGGGAGCTGTTTTTT.

The gene calls are TRBV6-1 and TRBJ2-3; the match to TRBD2 covers 12 bases. V shed 4 bases and J 1 base; nucleotides not matched to a gene: 6. This CDR3 region has 17 residues. The germline gives CDR1 MNHNS, CDR2 SASEGT. The CDR3 DNA reads TGTGCCAGCAGTGGGACTAGCGGGGAGTGGGGCACAGATACGCAGTATTTT. This encodes CASSGTSGEWGTDTQYF.

The table lists this clonotype with a few counts. With a much larger clone just one base away, this may be a read error. The CDR3 bases are TGTGCCAGCAGCGTAGGGACTAGCTACACCGGGGAGCTGTTTTTT. Amino acids: CASSVGTSYTGELFF. The chain links TRBV9 to TRBJ2-2; TRBD2 agrees at 8 bases. Per germline, CDR1 SGDLS and CDR2 YYNGEE. Losses at the gene ends were 0 bases for V and 3 bases for J; bases not matched to a gene: 1. This CDR3 contains 15 residues.

This sequence joins TRBV12-3 or TRBV12-4 and TRBJ2-7; 9 nucleotides agree with TRBD2. This CDR3 is 13 amino acids long. J was trimmed by 6 bases and V by 3 bases; bases with no gene match: 3. The CDR3 loop is CASSLGLAPEQYF. The CDR3 region has the DNA TGTGCCAGCAGTTTGGGACTAGCCCCCGAGCAGTACTTC.

This clonotype was detected only a few times. The rearrangement uses TRBV12-3 or TRBV12-4 and TRBJ1-1; the D is unclear. The CDR3 spans 15 residues. V shed 5 bases and J shed 6 bases, with 19 bases lying between them. CDR3 in amino acids: CASSLTNQPGSEAFF. Written as DNA, the CDR3 is TGTGCCAGCAGTCTTACAAATCAACCGGGGTCTGAAGCTTTCTTT.

The chain couples TRBV27 to TRBJ2-1; D may correspond to TRBD1 or TRBD2 (5 bases each). Trimming stripped 4 bases from V and 1 base from J, with 8 bases between. This CDR3 has 14 residues. Germline V gene lookup returns CDR1 MNHEY and CDR2 SMNVEV (reference sequence). The DNA of the CDR3 is TGTGCCAGCAGTTGGGACGGTTCCTACAATGAGCAGTTCTTC. Translation gives CASSWDGSYNEQFF.

The chain employs TRBV20-1 and TRBJ2-2; either TRBD1 or TRBD2 may supply D (6 bases each). This CDR3 contains 13 residues. V was clipped by 2 bases and J by 5 bases, with 9 bases between them. Germline-derived CDR1 and CDR2 are DFQATT and SNEGSKA (reference sequence). The DNA for the CDR3 is TGCAGTGCTAGAAAGGGGGGAACCGGGGAGCTGTTTTTT. It codes for CSARKGGTGELFF.

V and J are TRBV4-3 and TRBJ2-3, with 9 bases lining up with TRBD1. This CDR3 has 17 residues. The junction had 6 bases not matched to a gene; V was cut back by 0 bases and J by 2 bases. The germline CDR1 and CDR2 sequences are LGHNA and YSLEER. This CDR3 reads CASSQDPDRGLTDTQYF. In DNA form, the CDR3 reads TGCGCCAGCAGCCAAGATCCGGACAGGGGCCTCACAGATACGCAGTATTTT.

The CDR3 region is CSVEGLGVGVSGELFF. CDR3 coding DNA: TGCAGCGTTGAAGGACTAGGGGTGGGGGTTTCCGGGGAGCTGTTTTTT. The chain combines TRBV29-1 with TRBJ2-2; maybe TRBD2 (6 bases). The germline V gene encodes CDR1 SQVTM and CDR2 ANQGSEA. The V end was cut by 1 base, the J end by 6 bases, with 18 bases between. CDR3 size: 16 residues.